The table lists the clone carrying this T cell receptor beta chain with a count of one. These data originate in a study of blood T cell repertoires in COVID-19. As originally analysed: The authors estimated nucleated cell counts from reference gene primer amplification. Profiled with immunoSEQ multiplex PCR; TCRdb holds only in-frame clones, not every one. That table furnishes V, J and clone size, whereas the DNA furnished D and trimming. The sample consists of more than 150,000 clones, about 86% of them appearing once. This clonotype was obtained from a woman in her 70s with COVID-19, enrolled during active disease. The sequenced sample was peripheral blood.

The CDR3, as DNA: TGCGCCAGCAGCTCCGGGGACAATGAGCAGTTCTTC. Residues: CASSSGDNEQFF. The chain employs TRBV5-1 and TRBJ2-1, with a weak D call TRBD2 (5 bases). The CDR3 consists of 12 residues. Trimming cost V 3 bases and J 5 bases, with 6 bases left between them. Germline CDR1 reads SGHRS; CDR2 reads YFSETQ.